This T cell receptor beta chain was captured by sequencing in a study of Siglec-9 on CD8 T cells in melanoma (dated by TCRdb to the late 2010s). Study-wide context: Siglec-9 expression on CD8+ T cells and the role of Siglec-9 in regulating T cells in the melanoma tumor microenvironment were investigated in the study.

The library relied on the immunoSEQ multiplex PCR assay. The clones in this table, taken by TCRdb from immuneACCESS, are in-frame only. Not every clone is retained; where verified, under half of the shortfall comes from an unresolved V gene, and the cause of the rest is unknown. A total of over 30,000 clones appear in this sample, around 81% of them only once. The ten largest make up more than 1.5% of the sample. The research as a whole found: An effector memory CD8+ T-cell subset that appeared to accumulate within melanoma tumors was reported to be marked and regulated by Siglec-9.

In the case of this clone: Its antigen remains undetermined. Base qualities are not at hand, and no much larger clone is one base apart.

The CDR3 holds 13 amino acids from the cysteine to the phenylalanine. The kept DNA is CDR3 alone, 39 bases in frame from the first base. CDR1 MGHRA and CDR2 YSYEKL are derived from the germline V gene. V sheds 1 base and J sheds 6 bases, leaving 8 bases between their ends. The sample comprised Siglec-9- CD8+ T cells sorted from blood. The sample's cell subset or site label is to be understood as: CD8 T cells lacking Siglec-9. Recombination connected TRBV4-1 to TRBJ2-3, with no confidently assigned D gene. This clonotype was obtained from a human donor in good health. This receptor has the CDR3 CASSQVGWDTQYF. The base sequence is TGCGCCAGCAGCCAAGTTGGGTGGGATACGCAGTATTTT.